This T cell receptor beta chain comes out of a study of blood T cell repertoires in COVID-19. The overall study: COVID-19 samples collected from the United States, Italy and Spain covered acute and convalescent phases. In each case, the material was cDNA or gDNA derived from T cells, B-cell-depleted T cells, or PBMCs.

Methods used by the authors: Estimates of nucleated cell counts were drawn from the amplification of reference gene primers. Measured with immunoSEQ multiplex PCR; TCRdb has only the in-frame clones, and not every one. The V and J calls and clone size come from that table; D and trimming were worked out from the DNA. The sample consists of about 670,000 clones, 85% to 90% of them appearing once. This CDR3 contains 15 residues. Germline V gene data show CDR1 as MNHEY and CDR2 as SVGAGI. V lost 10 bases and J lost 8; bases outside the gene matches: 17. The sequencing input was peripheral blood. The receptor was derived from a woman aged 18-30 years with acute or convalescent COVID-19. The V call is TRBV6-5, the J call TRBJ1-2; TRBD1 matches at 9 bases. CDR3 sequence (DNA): TGTGCCACCACTCCTGGACAGGGGATGGATTGGGGCTACACCTTC. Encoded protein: CATTPGQGMDWGYTF.